This T cell receptor beta chain was found in a study of beta chain features in type 1 diabetes (dated by TCRdb to the late 2010s). Looking at the study overall: Mean age, gender distribution, total cell number and subset yield did not differ between patients and healthy donors. In the study, TCRB repertoires of sorted circulating CD4+ T cell subsets from recently diagnosed type 1 diabetes patients were compared with those of matched healthy donors. Whereas all 28 donors provided naive and central memory subsets, regulatory and stem cell-like memory subsets were isolated from just 8 patients and about 8 healthy donors. A total of about 100 million sorted cells were examined across all samples, and RNA yield correlated strongly with the number of cells per subset.

Unmatched junction bases come to 17, with V trimmed by 3 bases and J by 5 bases. The germline V gene provides CDR1 MGHRA and CDR2 YSYEKL. The CDR3 spans 18 residues, from the cysteine through the phenylalanine. The CDR3 DNA has 54 bases and is translated from base 1. As concerns this clone: Its specific antigen is unknown. Base quality data are lacking; no much larger clone is found one base away.

The research as a whole found: Only small numbers of individuals were included in the HLA sub-analyses, which left unresolved whether HLA type had any influence on TCRB rearrangement. In all four CD4+ subsets, TCRB CDR3 length was moderately but significantly shorter in type 1 diabetes patients. Naive, central memory and regulatory TCRB repertoires appeared more similar among patients than among healthy donors. PCR might favor shorter templates, but patient and control samples were amplified and corrected together, so any skew would affect both groups equally. Patients with type 1 diabetes made fewer insertions and deleted more nucleotides at VDJ recombination sites, implying thymic rearrangement abnormalities. Because cDNA rather than genomic DNA was sequenced, highly expressing activated cells could have been over-represented, although no difference in activation and CD3 levels was found between groups.

The High Capacity cDNA Reverse Transcription Kit was used to reverse transcribe all of the isolated RNA, meaning that expressed TCRB transcripts were what got sequenced. Deep immunoSEQ sequencing was performed on naive, central memory and regulatory T cell samples, with an average of around 3.4 million total reads per sample. After sorted cells were lysed in RLT buffer, RNA was extracted with DNase-treated RNeasy Micro or Mini kits, with the choice depending on cell number. Each cell subset was processed separately to prevent cross-contamination, with patient and healthy donor samples processed together. TCRB sequences were amplified from cDNA with the immunoSEQ multiplex PCR, producing 87-bp fragments spanning the CDR3 region. The amplicons were sequenced using the Illumina HiSeq platform. The study's own analysis went as follows. Synthetic template baselines were used to correct PCR bias computationally, reads within Hamming distance 2 were collapsed, and singletons that could not be merged were discarded. Reads were aligned against IMGT so that V, D and J genes, CDR3 length and insertions or deletions at six rearrangement sites could be assigned. Within each subset, clonotype counts were normalized to sorted cell number, and only after that were true diversity and Gini coefficients computed with the tcR R package. The overlap coefficient, calculated on TCRB nucleotide sequences, was used to measure repertoire sharing. Out-of-frame TCRB sequences from naive cells were analyzed to stand in for the pre-selection repertoire. Held by TCRdb, this immuneACCESS table contains in-frame sequences only and omits some clones. Under half of the omission traces to an unresolved V gene where checked; the cause of the rest is unknown. V, J and clone size were drawn from that table, and D and trimming were deduced from the DNA. The sample yields more than 300,000 clones; over 12% were counted once. The leading ten clones occupy about 0.02% of the sample.

Each donor gave one peripheral blood draw, roughly 110 mL on average, collected into heparinised tubes. A BD FACSAria II was used to sort naive, central memory, regulatory and stem cell-like memory CD4+ T cells with a panel that included CD45RO, CCR7, CD25, CD127, CD95 and CD27. A purity above 95% was achieved for all sorted populations. PBMCs were isolated right away by Lymphoprep density gradient centrifugation and were stained directly, without culture. So that batch effects would be minimized, each experiment stained and sorted samples in pairs, pairing one healthy donor with one patient. The chain was built from TRBV4-1 and TRBJ2-7; 9 bases in the junction line up with TRBD1. Sequencing was performed on naive CD4+ T cells from blood. The cell subset or site tag for this specimen amounts to: true naive CD4+ T cells. This TCR was recovered from a woman aged 18-29 years in good health. The DNA sequence is as follows: TGCGCCAGCAGCCACCGCGTTGAACCGGGACAGGGAACCCACGAGCAGTACTTC. This gives the protein CASSHRVEPGQGTHEQYF.